This TCR beta chain was profiled in a study of T cell repertoires in cytomegalovirus infection. This clonotype was observed a few times. Antigen: not known. Using its own MiXCR run on the reads, TCRdb lists one record per CDR3 protein. This sample has about 830,000 distinct CDR3 sequences; roughly 33% occur once, and the top ten carry roughly 12%. CDR1 is SEHNR, CDR2 FQNEAQ, per germline (reference sequence). The V and J ends lost 0 bases and 2 bases respectively, with 12 bases between them. This CDR3 has 16 amino acids. The V call is TRBV7-9, the J call TRBJ2-3, with D possibly TRBD2 on 6 matching bases. The sequencing here drew on cultured CD8+ T cells from PBMCs, taken from culture after CMV antigen stimulation. The clonotype was recovered from a human donor in good health (CMV status not recorded). Some clones in this sample may be carry-over from other donors' samples. The CDR3 bases are TGTGCCAGCAGCTTAGCTGAAGTAGCGGACACAGATACGCAGTATTTT. This codes for CASSLAEVADTDTQYF.